These 22 T cell receptor beta chains share one sample of origin, sequenced in a study of blood T cells in healthy people across ages. For the second PCR, which ran for 7 to 11 cycles, a sample-barcoded 5' primer and a J-beta primer mix were used. TCRdb re-analysed the 5' RACE reads in MiXCR, keeping a single row per CDR3 protein. This sample yields around 900,000 distinct CDR3 sequences, of which under 35% are seen a single time; 15% to 20% belongs to the top ten. Material for sequencing was blood. Every receptor here comes from a woman at least 80 years old in good health.

The CDR3: CASSSKPLDRGYNEQFF. The CDR3 DNA follows: TGTGCCAGCAGTAGTAAGCCCTTAGACAGGGGCTACAATGAGCAGTTCTTC. This sequence joins TRBV27 and TRBJ2-1, with 8 bases lining up with TRBD1. The CDR3 runs 17 residues. CDR1 is MNHEY and CDR2 is SMNVEV in the germline V gene (reference sequence). V dropped 5 bases and J dropped 3; count of bases not matched to a gene: 12.

This clonotype showed up just a few times. The chain employs TRBV30 and TRBJ1-1; D remains unclear. The CDR3 has 13 residues. Germline V lookup: CDR1 GTSNPN, CDR2 SVGIG (reference sequence). CDR3 in DNA: TGTGCTAATATACAGAACTCGAACACTGAAGCTTTCTTT. Amino acids: CANIQNSNTEAFF.

This clonotype was recorded only once. A much larger clone differs from this one at a single base, so this may be a read error. The CDR3 does not end in the conserved phenylalanine or tryptophan, so this is likely a read error. The chain links TRBV12-3 or TRBV12-4 to TRBJ2-3; D ambiguous. V was clipped by 7 bases and J by 0 bases, with 11 bases between them. The CDR3 has 14 residues. For the CDR3, the DNA is TGTGCCAGCATCCTTGGACGGAGCACAGATACGCAGTATTCT. Its translation is CASILGRSTDTQYS.

This clonotype has at least ten counts. DNA for the CDR3: TGTGCCAGCAGCACGGGGGTAGGTCAGCCCCAGCATTTT. It specifies CASSTGVGQPQHF. The rearrangement links TRBV7-9 to TRBJ1-5; D perhaps matches TRBD1 (5 bases). Germline loops: CDR1 SEHNR, CDR2 FQNEAQ (reference sequence). The CDR3 consists of 13 residues. The germline V and J ends were trimmed by 5 bases and 6 bases, with 11 bases remaining between them.

The V and J genes are TRBV5-1 and TRBJ2-2; perhaps TRBD2 as D (5 bases). Germline V gene lookup returns CDR1 SGHRS and CDR2 YFSETQ. Trimming took off 4 bases at V and 1 base at J, with 8 bases between the two ends. The CDR3 spans 14 residues. CDR3 in amino acids: CASSIGGNTGELFF. CDR3 nucleotide sequence: TGCGCCAGCAGCATAGGAGGGAACACCGGGGAGCTGTTTTTT.

This clonotype occurred many times. The gene calls are TRBV11-2 and TRBJ2-3, with 15 bases fitting TRBD2. Trimming took 5 bases from V and 8 from J; bases not matched to a gene: 5. This CDR3 contains 15 residues. Germline-derived CDR1 and CDR2 are SGHAT and FQNNGV. The CDR3 is CASSQGLAGGGTQYF. The CDR3 DNA sequence: TGTGCCAGCAGCCAAGGACTAGCGGGGGGGGGTACGCAGTATTTT.

This clonotype was counted ten times or more. The rearrangement joins TRBV14 to TRBJ2-7; D uncertain. The CDR3 is 14 residues long. The germline V gene has CDR1 SGHDN and CDR2 FVKESK. V lost 8 bases and J lost 0, with 14 bases in between. The CDR3 loop reads CASSWTLSSYEQYF. CDR3 DNA: TGTGCCAGCTCTTGGACCCTGAGCTCCTACGAGCAGTACTTC.

The chain has TRBV7-9 and TRBJ1-4; TRBD1 might be the D (5 bases). Looked up from germline, CDR1 is SEHNR and CDR2 is FQNEAQ (reference sequence). Trimming cost V 3 bases and J 5 bases, with 16 bases left between them. This CDR3 region has 16 residues. This CDR3 reads CASSLLSGTHNEKLFF. The CDR3, as DNA: TGTGCCAGCAGCTTGCTTTCCGGGACGCACAATGAAAAACTGTTTTTT.

In its sample, this clonotype was seen a few times. The chain links TRBV4-1 to TRBJ2-4; D gene unclear. Germline CDR1 and CDR2: MGHRA and YSYEKL. The CDR3 consists of 16 residues. The V gene lost 4 bases and the J gene lost 2 bases, with 15 bases spanning the gap. The CDR3 DNA sequence: TGCGCCAGCAGCCTAAGTGCTTCGAGGTCCAAAAACATTCAGTACTTC. As protein: CASSLSASRSKNIQYF.

On this clonotype: Germline and junction disagree at one end, which may indicate a read error. The CDR3 region is CGARETSTDTQYF. CDR3 sequence (DNA): TGCGGTGCTAGAGAGACTAGCACAGATACGCAGTATTTT. This chain joins TRBV20-1 and TRBJ2-3; D ambiguous. Germline assignment: CDR1 DFQATT and CDR2 SNEGSKA (reference sequence). The CDR3 is made up of 13 amino acids.

This clonotype was detected only a few times. The chain links TRBV15 to TRBJ1-1, with 8 bases aligning to TRBD1. The CDR3 extends over 14 amino acids. Germline CDR1 is LNHNV and CDR2 is YYDKDF (reference sequence). Unmatched junction bases numbered 7, after V lost 5 bases and J lost 5 bases. This CDR3 reads CATSVTGGRTEAFF. As DNA, the CDR3 is TGTGCCACCAGCGTTACAGGGGGGAGGACTGAAGCTTTCTTT. Variable domain in full (rest from reference TRBV15 and TRBJ1-1): DAMVIQNPRYQVTQFGKPVTLSCSQTLNHNVMYWYQQKSSQAPKLLFHYYDKDFNNEADTPDNFQSRRPNTSFCFLDIRSPGLGDTAMYLCATSVTGGRTEAFFGQGTRLTVV.

Turning to this clonotype: A much larger clone lies one base from this, so it may be a read error. The CDR3 sequence is CASRNRGQGNQPRHF. DNA of the CDR3: TGTGCCAGCAGGAACAGGGGGCAGGGCAATCAGCCCCGGCATTTT. The chain joins TRBV12-3 or TRBV12-4 to TRBJ1-5, with 9 bases fitting TRBD1. CDR3 length equals 15 residues.

As for this clonotype: This may be a read error, as it is one base from a much larger clone. The V gene is TRBV30, the J gene TRBJ2-5, with a weak D call TRBD1 (5 bases). The germline V gene has CDR1 GTSNPN and CDR2 SVGIG (reference sequence). The germline V and J ends were trimmed by 4 bases and 11 bases, with 20 bases remaining between them. This CDR3 contains 13 residues. The CDR3 sequence is CAWTQDRGGEQYF. CDR3 nucleotide sequence: TGTGCCTGGACACAGGACCGAGGCGGTGAGCAGTACTTC.

In its sample, this clonotype was seen many times. V and J are TRBV5-1 and TRBJ2-7; TRBD1 agrees at 7 bases. The CDR3 is made up of 15 amino acids. The germline gives CDR1 SGHRS, CDR2 YFSETQ. V was pared by 6 bases and J by 0 bases, with 9 bases of the junction left unmatched. The CDR3 protein is CASTKQGSFSYEQYF. The CDR3 nucleotides are TGCGCCAGCACCAAACAGGGGTCCTTCTCCTACGAGCAGTACTTC.

In this sample, this clonotype turned up a few times. Possible read error: a much larger clone is one base away. This chain joins TRBV6-5 and TRBJ2-7; D ambiguous. Deletions cut 0 bases from V and 0 bases from J, with 6 bases between. The CDR3 has 14 amino acids. Germline V lookup: CDR1 MNHEY, CDR2 SVGAGI. The CDR3 sequence is CASSYSGSSYEQYF. As DNA, the CDR3 is TGTGCCAGCAGTTACTCGGGCAGCTCCTACGAGCAGTACTTC.

The rearrangement uses TRBV4-1 and TRBJ1-5; D not resolved. This CDR3 is built from 18 residues. Germline V gene data show CDR1 as MGHRA and CDR2 as YSYEKL. V lost 4 bases, J lost 2 bases, and 21 bases lay in between. CDR3 in amino acids: CASSRLPMEGRGNQPQHF. As DNA, the CDR3 is TGCGCCAGCAGCCGATTACCGATGGAGGGAAGGGGCAATCAGCCCCAGCATTTT.

The chain uses TRBV20-1 and TRBJ2-1; the match to TRBD1 covers 8 bases. The CDR3 contains 16 residues. Germline assignment: CDR1 DFQATT and CDR2 SNEGSKA (reference sequence). V trimming: 6 bases; J trimming: 10 bases; junction bases outside the gene matches: 20. CDR3 protein: CSANRGRGLRYAEQFF. The CDR3 DNA is TGCAGTGCAAACCGGGGCAGGGGGCTTAGGTACGCCGAGCAGTTCTTC.

At least ten counts were recorded for this clonotype. V gene TRBV7-2 combines with J gene TRBJ2-1; D is ambiguous. The CDR3 is made up of 11 amino acids. V lost 5 bases, J lost 8 bases, and 7 bases lay in between. Germline-derived CDR1 and CDR2 are SGHTA and FQGNSA. The CDR3 region has the DNA TGTGCCAGCAGCGAAAGTTATGAGCAGTTCTTC. This sequence encodes CASSESYEQFF.

Only a few counts were recorded for this clonotype. This chain uses TRBV12-3 or TRBV12-4 with TRBJ1-2; TRBD1 aligns across 7 bases. CDR3 size: 14 residues. V lost 5 bases and J lost 4; bases outside the gene matches: 7. CDR3 amino acids: CASSRDRTFYGYTF. DNA for the CDR3: TGTGCCAGCAGTCGGGACAGAACGTTCTATGGCTACACCTTC.

Only a few counts were recorded for this clonotype. CDR3 protein: CASSYAPGDTEAFF. As DNA, the CDR3 is TGCGCCAGCAGCTACGCACCCGGGGACACTGAAGCTTTCTTT. The chain has TRBV5-1 and TRBJ1-1, with no clear D. Germline V gene lookup returns CDR1 SGHRS and CDR2 YFSETQ. The ends were cut back, 3 bases at V and 3 bases at J, with 12 bases in the middle. The CDR3 has 14 residues.

Many counts were recorded for this clonotype. The chain carries TRBV2 and TRBJ2-1; D remains ambiguous. The V and J ends lost 6 bases and 6 bases respectively, with 12 bases between them. Germline CDR1 reads SNHLY; CDR2 reads FYNNEI. CDR3 length: 13 amino acids. The CDR3 nucleotides are TGTGCCAGCAGAGCCGGGCCGATCAATGAGCAGTTCTTC. Translation: CASRAGPINEQFF.

V gene TRBV5-1 combines with J gene TRBJ1-4; D gene ambiguous. The CDR3 has 15 residues. In germline, CDR1 is SGHRS, CDR2 YFSETQ. The V and J ends lost 2 bases and 7 bases respectively, with 15 bases between them. CDR3 bases: TGCGCCAGCAGCTTAGAAGGGTTGACGAGTGAAAAACTGTTTTTT. This sequence encodes CASSLEGLTSEKLFF.